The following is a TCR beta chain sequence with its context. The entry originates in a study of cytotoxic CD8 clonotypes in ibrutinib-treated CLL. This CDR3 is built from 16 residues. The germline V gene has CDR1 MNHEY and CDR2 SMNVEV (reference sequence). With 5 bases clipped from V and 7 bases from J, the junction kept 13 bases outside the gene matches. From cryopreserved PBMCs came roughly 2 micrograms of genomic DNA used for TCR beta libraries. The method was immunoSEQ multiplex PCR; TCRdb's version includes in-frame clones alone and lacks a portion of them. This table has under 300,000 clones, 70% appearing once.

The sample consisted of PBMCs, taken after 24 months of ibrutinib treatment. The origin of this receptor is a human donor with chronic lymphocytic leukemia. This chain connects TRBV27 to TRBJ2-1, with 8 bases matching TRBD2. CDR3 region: CASSLIPGLGRNEQFF. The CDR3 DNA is TGTGCCAGCAGTCTAATCCCGGGACTAGGACGGAATGAGCAGTTCTTC.